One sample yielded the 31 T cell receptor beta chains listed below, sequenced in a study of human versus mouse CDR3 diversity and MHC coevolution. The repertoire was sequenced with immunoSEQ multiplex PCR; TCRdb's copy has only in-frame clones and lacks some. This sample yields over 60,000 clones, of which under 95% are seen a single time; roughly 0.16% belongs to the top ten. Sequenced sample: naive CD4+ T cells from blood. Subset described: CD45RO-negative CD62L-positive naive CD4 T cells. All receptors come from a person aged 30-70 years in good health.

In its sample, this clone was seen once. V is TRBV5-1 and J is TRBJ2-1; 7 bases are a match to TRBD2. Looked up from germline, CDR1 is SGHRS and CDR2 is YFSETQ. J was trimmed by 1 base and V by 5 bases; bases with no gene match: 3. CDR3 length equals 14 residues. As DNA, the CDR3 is TGCGCCAGCAGGTGGGAGGGATCCTACAATGAGCAGTTCTTC. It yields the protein CASRWEGSYNEQFF.

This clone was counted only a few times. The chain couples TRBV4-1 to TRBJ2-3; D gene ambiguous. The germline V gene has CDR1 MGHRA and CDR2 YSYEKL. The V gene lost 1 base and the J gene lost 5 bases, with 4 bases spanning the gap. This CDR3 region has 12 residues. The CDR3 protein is CASSQAIDTQYF. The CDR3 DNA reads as TGCGCCAGCAGCCAAGCAATAGATACGCAGTATTTT.

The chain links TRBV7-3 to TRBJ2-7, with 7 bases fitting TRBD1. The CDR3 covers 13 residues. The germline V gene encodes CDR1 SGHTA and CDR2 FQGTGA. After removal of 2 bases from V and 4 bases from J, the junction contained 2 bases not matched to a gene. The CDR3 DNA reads TGTGCCAGCAGCTTAGGGACAGAGTACGAGCAGTACTTC. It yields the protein CASSLGTEYEQYF.

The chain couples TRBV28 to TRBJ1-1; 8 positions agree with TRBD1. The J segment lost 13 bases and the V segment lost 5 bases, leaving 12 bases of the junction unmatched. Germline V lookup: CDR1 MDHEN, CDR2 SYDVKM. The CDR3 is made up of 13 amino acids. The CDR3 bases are TGTGCCAGCAGTACGGACAGGGTGGGAAGTGATTTCTTT. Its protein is CASSTDRVGSDFF.

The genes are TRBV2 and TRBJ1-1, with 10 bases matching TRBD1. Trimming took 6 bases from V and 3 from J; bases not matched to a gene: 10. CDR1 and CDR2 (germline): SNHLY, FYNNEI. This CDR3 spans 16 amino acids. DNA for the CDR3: TGTGCCAGCAGATATCGGGACAGGGGATTTTACACTGAAGCTTTCTTT. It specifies CASRYRDRGFYTEAFF.

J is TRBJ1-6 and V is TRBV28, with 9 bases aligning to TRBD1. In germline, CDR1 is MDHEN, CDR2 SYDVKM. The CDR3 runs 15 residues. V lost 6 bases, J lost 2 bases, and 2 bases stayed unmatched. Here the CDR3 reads CASSGQGTYNSPLHF. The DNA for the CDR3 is TGTGCCAGCAGCGGACAGGGGACCTATAATTCACCCCTCCACTTT.

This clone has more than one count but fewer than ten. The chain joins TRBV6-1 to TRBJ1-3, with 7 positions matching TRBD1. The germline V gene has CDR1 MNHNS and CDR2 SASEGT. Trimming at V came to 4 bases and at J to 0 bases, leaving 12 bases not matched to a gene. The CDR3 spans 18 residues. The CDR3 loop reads CASSATGVSPLSGNTIYF. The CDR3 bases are TGTGCCAGCAGTGCTACAGGGGTGTCCCCTCTCTCTGGAAACACCATATATTTT.

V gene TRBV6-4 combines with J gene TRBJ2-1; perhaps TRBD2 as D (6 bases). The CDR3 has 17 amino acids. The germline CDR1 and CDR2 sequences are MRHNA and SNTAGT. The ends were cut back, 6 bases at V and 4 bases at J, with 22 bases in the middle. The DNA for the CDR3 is TGTGCCAGCAGCGAAAGGGGCCTCCCAGGAGGGTACAATGAGCAGTTCTTC. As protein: CASSERGLPGGYNEQFF.

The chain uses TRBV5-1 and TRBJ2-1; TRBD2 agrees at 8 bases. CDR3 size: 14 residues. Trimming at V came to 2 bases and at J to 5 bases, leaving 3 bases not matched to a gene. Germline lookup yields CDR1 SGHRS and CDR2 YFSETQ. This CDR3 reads CASSLAGVDNEQFF. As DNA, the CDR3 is TGCGCCAGCAGCTTAGCGGGAGTGGACAATGAGCAGTTCTTC.

In nucleotides, the CDR3 is TGTGCCAGCTCACCAGTCAGTACTGAAGCTTTCTTT. It codes for CASSPVSTEAFF. The chain recombines TRBV18 with TRBJ1-1, with D uncertain. V lost 2 bases to trimming and J lost 5 bases, with 6 bases between them. CDR3 length equals 12 residues. Germline V gene lookup returns CDR1 KGHSH and CDR2 LQKENI.

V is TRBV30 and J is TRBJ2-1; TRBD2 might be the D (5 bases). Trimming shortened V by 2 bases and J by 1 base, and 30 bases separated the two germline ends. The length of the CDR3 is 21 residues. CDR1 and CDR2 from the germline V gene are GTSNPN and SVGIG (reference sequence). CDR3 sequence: CAWSPSRVLGDIQRSYNEQFF. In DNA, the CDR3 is TGTGCCTGGAGTCCCTCTCGGGTCTTGGGAGATATTCAACGGTCCTACAATGAGCAGTTCTTC.

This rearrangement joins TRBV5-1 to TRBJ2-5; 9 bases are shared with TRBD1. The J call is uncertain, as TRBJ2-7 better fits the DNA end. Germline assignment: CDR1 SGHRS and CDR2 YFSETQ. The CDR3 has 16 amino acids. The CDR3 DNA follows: TGCGCCAGCAGCGCCGGTGGACAGGGGTCGAACTACGAGCAGTACTTC. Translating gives CASSAGGQGSNYEQYF.

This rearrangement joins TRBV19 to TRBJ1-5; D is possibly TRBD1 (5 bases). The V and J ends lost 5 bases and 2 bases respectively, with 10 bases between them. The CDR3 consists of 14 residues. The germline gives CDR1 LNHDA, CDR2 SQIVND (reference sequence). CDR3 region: CASSQGRGNQPQHF. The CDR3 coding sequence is TGTGCCAGTAGTCAGGGCAGGGGCAATCAGCCCCAGCATTTT.

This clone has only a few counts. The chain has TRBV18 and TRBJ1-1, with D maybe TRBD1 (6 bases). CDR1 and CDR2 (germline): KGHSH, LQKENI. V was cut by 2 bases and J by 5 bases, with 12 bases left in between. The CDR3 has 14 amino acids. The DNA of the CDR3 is TGTGCCAGCTCACCATCAGGGGATCGGACTGAAGCTTTCTTT. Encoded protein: CASSPSGDRTEAFF.

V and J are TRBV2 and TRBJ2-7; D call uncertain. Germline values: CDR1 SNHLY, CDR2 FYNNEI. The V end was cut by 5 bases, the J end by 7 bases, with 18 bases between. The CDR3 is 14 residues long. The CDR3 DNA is TGTGCCAGCAGTACTATGATGCCTGCCACGGAGCAGTACTTC. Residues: CASSTMMPATEQYF.

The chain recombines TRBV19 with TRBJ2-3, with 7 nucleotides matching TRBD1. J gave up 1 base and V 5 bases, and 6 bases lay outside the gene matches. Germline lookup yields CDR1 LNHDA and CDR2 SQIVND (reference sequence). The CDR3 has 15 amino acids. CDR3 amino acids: CASSHTGTGTDTQYF. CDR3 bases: TGTGCCAGTAGTCATACCGGGACAGGCACAGATACGCAGTATTTT.

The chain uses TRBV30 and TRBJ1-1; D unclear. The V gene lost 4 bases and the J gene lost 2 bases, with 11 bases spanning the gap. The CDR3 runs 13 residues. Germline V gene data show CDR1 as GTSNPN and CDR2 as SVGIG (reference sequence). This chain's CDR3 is CAWKEQPNTEAFF. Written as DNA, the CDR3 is TGTGCCTGGAAGGAACAGCCTAACACTGAAGCTTTCTTT.

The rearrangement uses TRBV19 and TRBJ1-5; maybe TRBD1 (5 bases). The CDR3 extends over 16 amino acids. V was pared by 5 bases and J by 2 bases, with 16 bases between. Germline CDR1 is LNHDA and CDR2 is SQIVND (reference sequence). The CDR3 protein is CASSFQGGLGNQPQHF. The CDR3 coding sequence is TGTGCCAGTAGTTTTCAGGGAGGATTGGGCAATCAGCCCCAGCATTTT.

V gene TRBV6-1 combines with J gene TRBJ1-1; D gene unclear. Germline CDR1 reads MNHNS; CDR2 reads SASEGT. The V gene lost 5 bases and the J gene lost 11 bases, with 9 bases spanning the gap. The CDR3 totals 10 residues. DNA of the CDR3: TGTGCCAGCAGTCTTTCCCAGGCTTTCTTT. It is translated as CASSLSQAFF.

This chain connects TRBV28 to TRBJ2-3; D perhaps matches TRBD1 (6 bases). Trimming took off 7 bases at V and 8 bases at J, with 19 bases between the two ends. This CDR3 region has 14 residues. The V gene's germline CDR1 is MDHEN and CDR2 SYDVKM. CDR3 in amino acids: CASTQGPAPVTQYF. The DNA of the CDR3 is TGTGCCAGCACACAGGGTCCAGCCCCAGTTACGCAGTATTTT.

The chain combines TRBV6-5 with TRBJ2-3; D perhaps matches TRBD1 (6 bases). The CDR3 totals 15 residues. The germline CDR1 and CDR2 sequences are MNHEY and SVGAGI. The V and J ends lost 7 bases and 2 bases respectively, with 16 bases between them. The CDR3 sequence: CASTPTNRDTDTQYF. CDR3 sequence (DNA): TGTGCCAGCACCCCGACCAACAGGGACACAGATACGCAGTATTTT.

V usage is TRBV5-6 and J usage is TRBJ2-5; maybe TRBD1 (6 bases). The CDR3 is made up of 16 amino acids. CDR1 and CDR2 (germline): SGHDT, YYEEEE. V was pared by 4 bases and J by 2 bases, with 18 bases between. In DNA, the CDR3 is TGTGCCAGCAGCCCAGGTCTTCTAAGGGGGCAAGAGACCCAGTACTTC. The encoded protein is CASSPGLLRGQETQYF.

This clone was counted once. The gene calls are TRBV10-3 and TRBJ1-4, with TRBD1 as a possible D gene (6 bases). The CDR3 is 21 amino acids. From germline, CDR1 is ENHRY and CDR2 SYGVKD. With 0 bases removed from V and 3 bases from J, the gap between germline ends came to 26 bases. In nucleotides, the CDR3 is TGTGCCATCAGTGAGTCGGGGTTTGACGGGGGGGGCGAACTTTCTAATGAAAAACTGTTTTTT. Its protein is CAISESGFDGGGELSNEKLFF.

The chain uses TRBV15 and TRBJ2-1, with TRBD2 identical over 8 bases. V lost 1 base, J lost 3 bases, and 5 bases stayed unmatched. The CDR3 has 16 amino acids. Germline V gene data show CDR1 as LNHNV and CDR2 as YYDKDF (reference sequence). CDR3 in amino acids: CATSRGVAGFYNEQFF. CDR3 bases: TGTGCCACCAGCAGAGGGGTAGCGGGATTCTACAATGAGCAGTTCTTC. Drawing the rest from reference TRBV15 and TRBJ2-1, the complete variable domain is DAMVIQNPRYQVTQFGKPVTLSCSQTLNHNVMYWYQQKSSQAPKLLFHYYDKDFNNEADTPDNFQSRRPNTSFCFLDIRSPGLGDTAMYLCATSRGVAGFYNEQFFGPGTRLTVL.

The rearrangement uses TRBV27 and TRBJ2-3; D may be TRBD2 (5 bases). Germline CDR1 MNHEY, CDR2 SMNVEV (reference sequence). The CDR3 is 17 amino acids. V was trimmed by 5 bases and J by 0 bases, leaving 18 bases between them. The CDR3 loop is CASSLELATRSTDTQYF. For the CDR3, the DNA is TGTGCCAGCAGTCTCGAGTTAGCTACTAGGAGCACAGATACGCAGTATTTT.

Here the CDR3 reads CATSRVRGTYQETQYF. The CDR3 nucleotides are TGTGCCACCAGCAGAGTACGCGGGACTTACCAAGAGACCCAGTACTTC. The chain combines TRBV15 with TRBJ2-5, with D possibly TRBD2 on 6 matching bases. The germline gives CDR1 LNHNV, CDR2 YYDKDF (reference sequence). V dropped 1 base and J dropped 0 bases, with 12 bases sitting between them. The CDR3 is 16 amino acids.

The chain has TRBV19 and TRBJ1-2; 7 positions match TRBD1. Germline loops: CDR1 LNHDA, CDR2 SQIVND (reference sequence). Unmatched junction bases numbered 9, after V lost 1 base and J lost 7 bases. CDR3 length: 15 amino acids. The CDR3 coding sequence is TGTGCCAGTAGTATAGGAAAGACAGGGACGGTTGGCTACACCTTC. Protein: CASSIGKTGTVGYTF.

This CDR3 is CASSLMGAKGEKLFF. For the CDR3, the DNA is TGTGCCAGCAGCTTAATGGGAGCAAAAGGGGAAAAACTGTTTTTT. The rearrangement uses TRBV7-3 and TRBJ1-4; no firm D call. The CDR3 is made up of 15 amino acids. V was clipped by 1 base and J by 8 bases, with 14 bases between them. The germline V gene encodes CDR1 SGHTA and CDR2 FQGTGA.

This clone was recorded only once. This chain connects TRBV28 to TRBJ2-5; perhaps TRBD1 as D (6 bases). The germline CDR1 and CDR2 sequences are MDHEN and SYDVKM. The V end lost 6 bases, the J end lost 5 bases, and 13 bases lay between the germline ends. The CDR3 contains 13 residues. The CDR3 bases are TGTGCCAGCAGACCACAGGGTGTGGAGACCCAGTACTTC. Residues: CASRPQGVETQYF.

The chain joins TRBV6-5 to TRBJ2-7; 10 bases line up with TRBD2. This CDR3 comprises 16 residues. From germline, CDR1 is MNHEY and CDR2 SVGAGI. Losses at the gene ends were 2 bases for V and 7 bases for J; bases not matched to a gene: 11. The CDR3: CASSYPTSGATSEQYF. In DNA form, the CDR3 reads TGTGCCAGCAGTTACCCTACTAGCGGGGCAACATCAGAGCAGTACTTC.

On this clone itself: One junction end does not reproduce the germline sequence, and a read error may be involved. CDR3 DNA: TGTGCCAGCAGCTTTTGGGCAGGCCCCTATGAGCAGTACTTC. This translates into CASSFWAGPYEQYF. The chain combines TRBV7-2 with TRBJ2-7, with D hard to call. The CDR3 length is 14 residues. Germline V CDR1 and CDR2: SGHTA, FQGNSA. The complete variable domain, with remaining parts taken from reference TRBV7-2 and TRBJ2-7, reads GAGVSQSPSNKVTEKGKDVELRCDPISGHTALYWYRQSLGQGLEFLIYFQGNSAPDKSGLPSDRFSAERTGGSVSTLTIQRTQQEDSAVYLCASSFWAGPYEQYFGPGTRLTVT.